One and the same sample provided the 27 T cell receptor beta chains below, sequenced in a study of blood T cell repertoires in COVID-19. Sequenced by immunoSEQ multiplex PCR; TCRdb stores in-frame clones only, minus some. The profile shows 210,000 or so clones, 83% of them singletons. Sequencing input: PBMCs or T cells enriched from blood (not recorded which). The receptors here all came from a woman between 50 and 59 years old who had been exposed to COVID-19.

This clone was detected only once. CDR3 coding DNA: TGTGCCACCAGTGATGCGGGAACGGAGACCCAGTACTTC. It translates to CATSDAGTETQYF. The chain is built from TRBV24-1 and TRBJ2-5, with TRBD2 as a possible D gene (6 bases). The V gene's germline CDR1 is KGHDR and CDR2 SFDVKD. With 3 bases removed from V and 5 bases from J, the gap between germline ends came to 9 bases. The CDR3 is 13 residues long.

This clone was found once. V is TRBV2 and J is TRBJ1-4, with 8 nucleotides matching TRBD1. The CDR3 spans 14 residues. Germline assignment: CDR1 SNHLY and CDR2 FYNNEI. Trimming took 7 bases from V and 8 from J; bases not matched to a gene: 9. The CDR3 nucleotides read TGTGCCAGCAAGCGCGACAGGGGTCGGGAAAAACTGTTTTTT. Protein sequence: CASKRDRGREKLFF.

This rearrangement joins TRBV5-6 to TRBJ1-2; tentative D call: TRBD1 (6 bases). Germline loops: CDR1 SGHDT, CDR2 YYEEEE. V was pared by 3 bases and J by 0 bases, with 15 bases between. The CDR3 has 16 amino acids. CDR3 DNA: TGTGCCAGCAGCTCCTACAGGGTCACAGCTAACTATGGCTACACCTTC. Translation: CASSSYRVTANYGYTF.

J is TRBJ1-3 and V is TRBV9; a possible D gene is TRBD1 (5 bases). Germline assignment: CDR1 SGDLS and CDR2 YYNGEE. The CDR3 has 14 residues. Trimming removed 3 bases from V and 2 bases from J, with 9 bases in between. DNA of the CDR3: TGTGCCAGCAGCGCGGGGGGAGCTGGAAACACCATATATTTT. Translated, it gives CASSAGGAGNTIYF.

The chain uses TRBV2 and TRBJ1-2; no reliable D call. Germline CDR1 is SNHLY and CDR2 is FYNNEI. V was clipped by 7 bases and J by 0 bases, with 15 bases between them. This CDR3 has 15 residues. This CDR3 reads CASTIKGGANYGYTF. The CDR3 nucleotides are TGTGCCAGCACCATTAAGGGAGGAGCTAACTATGGCTACACCTTC.

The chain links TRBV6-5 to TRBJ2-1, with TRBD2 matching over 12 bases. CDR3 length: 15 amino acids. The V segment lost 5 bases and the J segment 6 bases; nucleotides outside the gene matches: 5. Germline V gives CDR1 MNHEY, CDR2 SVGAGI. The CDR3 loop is CASSRTSGGPNEQFF. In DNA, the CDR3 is TGTGCCAGCAGTAGAACTAGCGGGGGGCCCAATGAGCAGTTCTTC.

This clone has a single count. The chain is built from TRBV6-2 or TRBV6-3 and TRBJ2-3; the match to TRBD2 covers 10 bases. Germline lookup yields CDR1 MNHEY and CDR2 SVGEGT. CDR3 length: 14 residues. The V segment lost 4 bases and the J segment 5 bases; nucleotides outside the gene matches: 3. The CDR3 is CASSLGLAVDTQYF. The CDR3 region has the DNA TGTGCCAGCAGTTTAGGACTAGCGGTAGATACGCAGTATTTT.

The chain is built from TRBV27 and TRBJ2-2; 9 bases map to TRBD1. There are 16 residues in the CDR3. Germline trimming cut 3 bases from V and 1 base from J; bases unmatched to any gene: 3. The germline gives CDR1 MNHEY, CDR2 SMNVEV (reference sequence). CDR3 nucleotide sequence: TGTGCCAGCAGTTTTGGGACAGGGAGGAACACCGGGGAGCTGTTTTTT. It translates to CASSFGTGRNTGELFF.

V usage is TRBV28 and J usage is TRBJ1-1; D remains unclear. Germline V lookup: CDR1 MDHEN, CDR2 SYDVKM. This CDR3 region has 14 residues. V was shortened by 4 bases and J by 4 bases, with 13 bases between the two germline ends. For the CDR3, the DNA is TGTGCCAGCAGTTCCCCCGCAGGAAGCACTGAAGCTTTCTTT. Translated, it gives CASSSPAGSTEAFF.

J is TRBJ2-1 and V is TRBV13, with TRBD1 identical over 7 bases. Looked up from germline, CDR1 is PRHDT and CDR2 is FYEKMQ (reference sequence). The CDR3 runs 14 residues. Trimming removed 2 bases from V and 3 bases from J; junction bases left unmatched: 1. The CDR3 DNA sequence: TGTGCCAGCAGCTTAACAGGGGTCTACAATGAGCAGTTCTTC. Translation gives CASSLTGVYNEQFF.

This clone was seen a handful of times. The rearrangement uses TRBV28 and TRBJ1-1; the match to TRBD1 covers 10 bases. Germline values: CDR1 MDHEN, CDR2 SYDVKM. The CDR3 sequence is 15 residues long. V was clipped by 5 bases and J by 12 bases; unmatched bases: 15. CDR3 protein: CASSPQTGTGVGTFF. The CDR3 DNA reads TGTGCCAGCAGTCCCCAAACCGGGACAGGGGTAGGTACTTTCTTT.

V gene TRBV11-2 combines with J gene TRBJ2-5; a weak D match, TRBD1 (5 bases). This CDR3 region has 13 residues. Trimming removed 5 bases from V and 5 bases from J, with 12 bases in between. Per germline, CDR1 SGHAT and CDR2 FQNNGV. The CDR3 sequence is CASSPPGQETQYF. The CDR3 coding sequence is TGTGCCAGCAGCCCGCCAGGGCAGGAGACCCAGTACTTC.

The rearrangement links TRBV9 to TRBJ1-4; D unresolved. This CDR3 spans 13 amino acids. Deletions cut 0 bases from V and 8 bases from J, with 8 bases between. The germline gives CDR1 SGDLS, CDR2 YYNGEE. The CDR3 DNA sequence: TGTGCCAGCAGCGTAGACGGGATCGAAAAACTGTTTTTT. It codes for CASSVDGIEKLFF.

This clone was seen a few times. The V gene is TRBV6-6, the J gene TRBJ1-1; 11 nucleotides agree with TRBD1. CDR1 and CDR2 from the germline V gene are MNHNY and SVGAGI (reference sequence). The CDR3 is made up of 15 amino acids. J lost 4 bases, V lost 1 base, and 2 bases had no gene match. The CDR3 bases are TGTGCCAGCAGTTACTATGGGACAGGGGGCACTGAAGCTTTCTTT. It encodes CASSYYGTGGTEAFF.

This CDR3 reads CASSYRNTGELFF. The CDR3 DNA is TGCGCCAGCAGCTACAGGAACACCGGGGAGCTGTTTTTT. The chain has TRBV5-1 and TRBJ2-2; D is undetermined. The germline CDR1 and CDR2 sequences are SGHRS and YFSETQ. Trimming stripped 3 bases from V and 1 base from J, with 4 bases between. There are 13 residues in the CDR3. The whole variable domain, remainder taken from reference TRBV5-1 and TRBJ2-2, is KAGVTQTPRYLIKTRGQQVTLSCSPISGHRSVSWYQQTPGQGLQFLFEYFSETQRNKGNFPGRFSGRQFSNSRSEMNVSTLELGDSALYLCASSYRNTGELFFGEGSRLTVL.

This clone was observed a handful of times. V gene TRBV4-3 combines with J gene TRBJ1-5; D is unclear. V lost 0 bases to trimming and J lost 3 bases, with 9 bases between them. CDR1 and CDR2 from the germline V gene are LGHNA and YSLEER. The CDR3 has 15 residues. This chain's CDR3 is CASSQDSDSNQPQHF. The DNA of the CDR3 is TGCGCCAGCAGCCAAGATTCGGACTCCAATCAGCCCCAGCATTTT.

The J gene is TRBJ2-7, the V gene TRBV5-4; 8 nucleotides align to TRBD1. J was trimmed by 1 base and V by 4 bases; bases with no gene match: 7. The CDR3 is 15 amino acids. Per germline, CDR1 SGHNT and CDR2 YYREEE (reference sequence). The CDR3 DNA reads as TGTGCCAGCAGCCCACGGACAGGGTCGTCCTACGAGCAGTACTTC. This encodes CASSPRTGSSYEQYF.

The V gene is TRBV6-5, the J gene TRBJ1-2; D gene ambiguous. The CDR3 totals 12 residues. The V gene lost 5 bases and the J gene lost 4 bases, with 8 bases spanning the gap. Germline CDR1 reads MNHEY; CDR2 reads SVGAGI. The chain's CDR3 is CASSLNPYGYTF. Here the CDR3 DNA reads TGTGCCAGCAGTCTAAACCCCTATGGCTACACCTTC.

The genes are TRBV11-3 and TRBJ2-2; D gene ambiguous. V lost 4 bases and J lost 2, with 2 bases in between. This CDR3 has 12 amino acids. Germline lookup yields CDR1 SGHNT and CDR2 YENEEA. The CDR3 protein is CASSSNTGELFF. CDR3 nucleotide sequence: TGTGCCAGCAGCTCAAACACCGGGGAGCTGTTTTTT.

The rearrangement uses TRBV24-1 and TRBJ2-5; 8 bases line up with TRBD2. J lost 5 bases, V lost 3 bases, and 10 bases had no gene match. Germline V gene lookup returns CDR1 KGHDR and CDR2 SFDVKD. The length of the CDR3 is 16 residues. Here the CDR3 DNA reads TGTGCCACCAGTGATACGGGAGGGGCGCCGGGGGAGACCCAGTACTTC. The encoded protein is CATSDTGGAPGETQYF.

The CDR3 sequence: CASSTSGTGNTEAFF. Here the CDR3 DNA reads TGCGCCAGCAGTACGTCCGGGACAGGGAACACTGAAGCTTTCTTT. The gene calls are TRBV10-1 and TRBJ1-1, with 8 bases that match TRBD1. V lost 5 bases to trimming and J lost 1 base; unmatched junction nucleotides: 6. This CDR3 is built from 15 residues. Germline V CDR1 and CDR2: WNHNN, SYGVQD (reference sequence).

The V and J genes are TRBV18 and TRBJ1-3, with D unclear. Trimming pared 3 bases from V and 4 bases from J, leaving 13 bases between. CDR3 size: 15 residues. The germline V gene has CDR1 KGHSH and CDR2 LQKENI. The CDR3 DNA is TGTGCCAGCTCACCTACATGGGGAGGCGGAAACACCATATATTTT. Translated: CASSPTWGGGNTIYF.

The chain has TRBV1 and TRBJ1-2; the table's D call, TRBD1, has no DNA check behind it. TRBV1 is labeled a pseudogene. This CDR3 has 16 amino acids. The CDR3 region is CTSSPRRTGRSYGYTF. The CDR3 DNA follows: TGCACCAGCAGCCCAAGAAGGACAGGGAGGAGCTATGGCTACACCTTC.

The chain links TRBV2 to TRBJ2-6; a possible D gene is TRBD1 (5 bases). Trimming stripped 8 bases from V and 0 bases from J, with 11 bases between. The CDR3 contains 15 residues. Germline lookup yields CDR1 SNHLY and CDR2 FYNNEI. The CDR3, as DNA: TGTGCCAGCCAGGGATGGGACTCTGGGGCCAACGTCCTGACTTTC. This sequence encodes CASQGWDSGANVLTF.

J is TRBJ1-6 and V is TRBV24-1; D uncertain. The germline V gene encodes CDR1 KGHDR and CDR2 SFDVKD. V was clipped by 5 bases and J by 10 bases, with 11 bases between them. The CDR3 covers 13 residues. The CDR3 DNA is TGTGCCACCAGTGCCGGGATCGGGTCACCCCTCCACTTT. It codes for CATSAGIGSPLHF.

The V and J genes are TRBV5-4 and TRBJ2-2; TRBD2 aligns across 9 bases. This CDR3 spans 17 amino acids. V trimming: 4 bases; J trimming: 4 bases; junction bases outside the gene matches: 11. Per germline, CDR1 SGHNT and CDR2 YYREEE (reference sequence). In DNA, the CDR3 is TGTGCCAGCAGCCTCCCCGGAGCGGGGGGCGCCACCGGGGAGCTGTTTTTT. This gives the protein CASSLPGAGGATGELFF.

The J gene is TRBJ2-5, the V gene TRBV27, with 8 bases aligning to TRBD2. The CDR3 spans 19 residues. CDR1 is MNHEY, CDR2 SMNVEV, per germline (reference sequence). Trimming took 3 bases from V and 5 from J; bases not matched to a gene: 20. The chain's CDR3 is CASSLGLAGGMGGLETQYF. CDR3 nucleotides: TGTGCCAGCAGTTTGGGTCTAGCGGGCGGCATGGGTGGTTTGGAGACCCAGTACTTC.